A selection of T cell receptor beta chains follows, all from one sample in a study of long-term antiretroviral therapy in people with HIV. Generated by immunoSEQ multiplex PCR, the TCRdb table keeps only in-frame clones and is missing some. The sample includes around 28,000 clones, 80% to 90% of them seen just once. Here the sequenced sample was unsorted PBMCs, taken 1.8 years after starting antiretroviral therapy. These receptors were taken from a woman under 30 with HIV. CDR3s include the opening cysteine and the closing phenylalanine or tryptophan. D genes are given only for firm matches. A row's size may be missing; if present it is once, few, many or a size class.

J: TRBJ1-5; D: -; V: TRBV6-5; size: -; DNA: TGTGCCATAGGCGAACCCTATCAGCCCCAGCATTTT; CDR3: CAIGEPYQPQHF
J: TRBJ1-1; D: -; V: TRBV4-3; size: -; DNA: TGCGCCAGCAGCCAAGCAGGGAACACTGAAGCTTTCTTT; CDR3: CASSQAGNTEAFF
J: TRBJ2-7; D: TRBD2; V: TRBV10-2; size: -; DNA: TGCGCCAGCACCTCTTTAGCGGGAGGGCACTACGAGCAGTACTTC; CDR3: CASTSLAGGHYEQYF
J: TRBJ2-4; D: -; V: TRBV2; size: -; DNA: TGTGCCAGCAGTGACGGGTTACTAGCCAAAAACATTCAGTACTTC; CDR3: CASSDGLLAKNIQYF
J: TRBJ2-1; D: -; V: TRBV7-3; size: few; DNA: TGTGCCAGCAGCTTAGGGGACCTTCCGTACAATGAGCAGTTCTTC; CDR3: CASSLGDLPYNEQFF
J: TRBJ2-5; D: -; V: TRBV27; size: -; DNA: TGTGCCAGCAGTTTGTACCAAGAGACCCAGTACTTC; CDR3: CASSLYQETQYF
J: TRBJ1-2; D: -; V: TRBV5-1; size: -; DNA: TGTGCCAGCAGCTTGGCTGGGGAGGGCTATGGCTACACCTTC; CDR3: CASSLAGEGYGYTF
J: TRBJ2-7; D: TRBD2; V: TRBV4-3; size: -; DNA: TGCGCCAGCAGCCAAGAAGGGACTAGCGGCTACGAGCAGTACTTC; CDR3: CASSQEGTSGYEQYF
J: TRBJ1-1; D: -; V: TRBV10-3; size: once; DNA: TGTGCCATCAGTGCCACTAGACTGGTGGGCGGGCCCTTTGAAGCTTTCTTT; CDR3: CAISATRLVGGPFEAFF
J: TRBJ2-4; D: -; V: TRBV5-5; size: once; DNA: TGTGCCAGCAGCTGGGACGGTAACATTCAGTACTTC; CDR3: CASSWDGNIQYF
J: TRBJ2-5; D: -; V: TRBV13; size: -; DNA: TGTGCCAGCAGCTTAGGGCAGTGGCAGACCCAGTACTTC; CDR3: CASSLGQWQTQYF
J: TRBJ2-1; D: TRBD1; V: TRBV5-4; size: -; DNA: TGTGCCAGCAGCCCGCGGACAGGGGTAGGTAATGAGCAGTTCTTC; CDR3: CASSPRTGVGNEQFF
J: TRBJ2-7; D: TRBD2; V: TRBV5-1; size: -; DNA: TGCGCCAGCAGCTTGGAGGGCGGGAGGGCCAAGTACGAGCAGTACTTC; CDR3: CASSLEGGRAKYEQYF
J: TRBJ2-7; D: -; V: TRBV6-5; size: -; DNA: TGTGCCAGCAGTAGATCAGGGATTCCGTCCTACGAGCAGTACTTC; CDR3: CASSRSGIPSYEQYF
J: TRBJ1-5; D: -; V: TRBV19; size: -; DNA: TGTGCCAGTAGTATACAGGGGCGCAATCAGCCCCAGCATTTT; CDR3: CASSIQGRNQPQHF
J: TRBJ2-1; D: -; V: TRBV9; size: -; DNA: TGTGCCAGCAGCGTAGAGAAAGAGCAGTTCTTC; CDR3: CASSVEKEQFF
J: TRBJ1-1; D: -; V: TRBV27; size: -; DNA: TGTGCCAGCAGTTTCGGGAGCCTGAACACTGAAGCTTTCTTT; CDR3: CASSFGSLNTEAFF
J: TRBJ2-2; D: -; V: TRBV11-3; size: -; DNA: TGTGCCAGCACCCCCTTACCTAGCGAGAACACCGGGGAGCTGTTTTTT; CDR3: CASTPLPSENTGELFF
J: TRBJ1-1; D: -; V: TRBV4-3; size: -; DNA: TGCGCCAGCAGCCAAGGAGGGGGGGCTTTCTTT; CDR3: CASSQGGGAFF
J: TRBJ1-1; D: -; V: TRBV19; size: -; DNA: TGTGCCAGTAGTATAGATACAGCAACTGAAGCTTTCTTT; CDR3: CASSIDTATEAFF
J: TRBJ2-1; D: TRBD2; V: TRBV9; size: -; DNA: TGTGCCAGCAGCGTAGAACTAGCGGGAGTAGGCAATGAGCAGTTCTTC; CDR3: CASSVELAGVGNEQFF
J: TRBJ2-1; D: -; V: TRBV19; size: -; DNA: TGTGCCAGTAGCTCGGGCCAGCCCAATGAGCAGTTCTTC; CDR3: CASSSGQPNEQFF
J: TRBJ2-7; D: TRBD2; V: TRBV20-1; size: -; DNA: TGCAGTGCCCATACTAGCGGGAATCAGTACTTC; CDR3: CSAHTSGNQYF
J: TRBJ1-1; D: -; V: TRBV9; size: -; DNA: TGTGCCAGCAGCGTAGGCCACAGGGTTGAAGCTTTCTTT; CDR3: CASSVGHRVEAFF
J: TRBJ2-1; D: TRBD1; V: TRBV28; size: -; DNA: TGTGCCAGCAGTTCCGGACAGGGGTGGTACAATGAGCAGTTCTTC; CDR3: CASSSGQGWYNEQFF
J: TRBJ2-3; D: -; V: TRBV15; size: -; DNA: TGTGCCACCAGCACAACCCCCACGGCTGTAGCGACAGATACGCAGTATTTT; CDR3: CATSTTPTAVATDTQYF
J: TRBJ1-4; D: -; V: TRBV9; size: -; DNA: TGTGCCAGCAGCGTAGATCAGGGGTTAACTAATGAAAAACTGTTTTTT; CDR3: CASSVDQGLTNEKLFF
J: TRBJ2-3; D: TRBD2; V: TRBV9; size: -; DNA: TGTGCCAGCAGCGTTAGGGGACTAGCGGGAGCCACAGATACGCAGTATTTT; CDR3: CASSVRGLAGATDTQYF
J: TRBJ2-2; D: -; V: TRBV4-3; size: few; DNA: TGCGCCAGCAGCCAAGACTCGGGAAGCCCCGGGGAGCTGTTTTTT; CDR3: CASSQDSGSPGELFF
J: TRBJ2-7; D: TRBD2; V: TRBV7-8; size: -; DNA: TGTGCCAGCAGCTCGAGACCCGGGACTAGCACTTACGAGCAGTACTTC; CDR3: CASSSRPGTSTYEQYF
J: TRBJ2-3; D: -; V: TRBV5-1; size: -; DNA: TGCGCCAGCGTAGAGGAACTCTCGGTGGATACGCAGTATTTT; CDR3: CASVEELSVDTQYF
J: TRBJ2-7; D: TRBD2; V: TRBV28; size: -; DNA: TGTGCCAGCAACGGACTAGCGGGAAGCGGCGAGCAGTACTTC; CDR3: CASNGLAGSGEQYF
J: TRBJ2-6; D: -; V: TRBV9; size: -; DNA: TGTGCCAGCAGCCTTGGGACCCTTGGGGCCAACGTCCTGACTTTC; CDR3: CASSLGTLGANVLTF
J: TRBJ1-5; D: -; V: TRBV25-1; size: -; DNA: TGTGCCAGCAGTGAGCGCCCAGGGAGTCAGCCCCAGCATTTT; CDR3: CASSERPGSQPQHF
J: TRBJ2-7; D: -; V: TRBV6-6; size: -; DNA: TGTGCCAGCAGTTACTCGAGGTTAGGAGGGGAGCAGTACTTC; CDR3: CASSYSRLGGEQYF
J: TRBJ2-1; D: -; V: TRBV25-1; size: -; DNA: TGTGCCAGCAGTGAACGCGACACTCCCTACAATGAGCAGTTCTTC; CDR3: CASSERDTPYNEQFF
J: TRBJ1-4; D: -; V: TRBV14; size: -; DNA: TGTGCCAGCAGCCAAAGCGGTGGAAAGTTCGAAAAACTGTTTTTT; CDR3: CASSQSGGKFEKLFF
J: TRBJ1-3; D: -; V: TRBV19; size: -; DNA: TGTGCCACCAACTCCCGGGCCGCAGGACCTGGAAACACCATATATTTT; CDR3: CATNSRAAGPGNTIYF
J: TRBJ2-7; D: TRBD2; V: TRBV10-3; size: -; DNA: TGTGCCATCAGTGGTGCAACTAGCGGGACCTCCTACGAGCAGTACTTC; CDR3: CAISGATSGTSYEQYF
J: TRBJ1-4; D: TRBD1; V: TRBV19; size: -; DNA: TGTGCCAGTAGTATAGACCTCAGGGGGGCGCATGAAAAACTGTTTTTT; CDR3: CASSIDLRGAHEKLFF
J: TRBJ2-7; D: TRBD2; V: TRBV11-2; size: few; DNA: TGTGCCAGCAGCTTAGGGGCTAGCGGGAGGAATGAGCAGTACTTC; CDR3: CASSLGASGRNEQYF
J: TRBJ2-3; D: -; V: TRBV5-4; size: -; DNA: TGTGCCAGCAGCTTGAAGAGAGGACAACTCAGCCGCACAGATACGCAGTATTTT; CDR3: CASSLKRGQLSRTDTQYF
J: TRBJ2-2; D: TRBD2; V: TRBV7-9; size: -; DNA: TGTGCCAGCAGCTGGGGGGGTGACACCGGGGAGCTGTTTTTT; CDR3: CASSWGGDTGELFF
J: TRBJ1-5; D: -; V: TRBV9; size: -; DNA: TGTGCCAGCAGCGGGGGTGGGAATCAGCCCCAGCATTTT; CDR3: CASSGGGNQPQHF
J: TRBJ2-7; D: -; V: TRBV11-2; size: -; DNA: TGTGCCAGCAGCTTAGCCGGCAGTACCTACGAGCAGTACTTC; CDR3: CASSLAGSTYEQYF
J: TRBJ2-1; D: TRBD2; V: TRBV6-4; size: few; DNA: TGTGCCAGCAGTTCCGGCGGGGTAGGGACTAGCGGCGGCTATGAGCAGTTCTTC; CDR3: CASSSGGVGTSGGYEQFF
J: TRBJ2-7; D: TRBD2; V: TRBV7-9; size: -; DNA: TGTGCCAGCAGCTCAACTAGCGGGAGCGGAAACGAGCAGTACTTC; CDR3: CASSSTSGSGNEQYF
J: TRBJ2-3; D: -; V: TRBV27; size: -; DNA: TGTGCCAGCAGTTTATCGGTGGTCACAGATACGCAGTATTTT; CDR3: CASSLSVVTDTQYF
J: TRBJ2-3; D: TRBD2; V: TRBV19; size: -; DNA: TGTGCCAGTAGTCATCTAGCGGGACCTAGCACAGATACGCAGTATTTT; CDR3: CASSHLAGPSTDTQYF
J: TRBJ2-7; D: -; V: TRBV10-3; size: -; DNA: TGTGCCATCAGTGAGTCAAAGGGACCGGAGAGTACCTACGAGCAGTACTTC; CDR3: CAISESKGPESTYEQYF